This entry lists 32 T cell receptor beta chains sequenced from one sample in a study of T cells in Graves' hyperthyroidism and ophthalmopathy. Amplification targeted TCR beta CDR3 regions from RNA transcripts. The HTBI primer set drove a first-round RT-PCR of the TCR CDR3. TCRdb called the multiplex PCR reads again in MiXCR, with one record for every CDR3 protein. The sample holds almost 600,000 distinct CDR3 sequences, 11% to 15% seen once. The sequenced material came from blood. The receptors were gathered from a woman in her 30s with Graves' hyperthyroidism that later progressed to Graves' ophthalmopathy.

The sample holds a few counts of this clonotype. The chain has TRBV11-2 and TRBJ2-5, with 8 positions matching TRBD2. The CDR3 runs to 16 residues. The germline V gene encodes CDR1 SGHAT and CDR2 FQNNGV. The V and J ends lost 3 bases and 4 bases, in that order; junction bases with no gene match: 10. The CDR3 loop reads CASSFPSGSKRETQYF. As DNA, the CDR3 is TGTGCCAGCAGCTTCCCCAGCGGGAGTAAAAGAGAGACCCAGTACTTC. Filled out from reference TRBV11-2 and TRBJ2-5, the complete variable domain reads EAGVAQSPRYKIIEKRQSVAFWCNPISGHATLYWYQQILGQGPKLLIQFQNNGVVDDSQLPKDRFSAERLKGVDSTLKIQPAKLEDSAVYLCASSFPSGSKRETQYFGPGTRLLVL.

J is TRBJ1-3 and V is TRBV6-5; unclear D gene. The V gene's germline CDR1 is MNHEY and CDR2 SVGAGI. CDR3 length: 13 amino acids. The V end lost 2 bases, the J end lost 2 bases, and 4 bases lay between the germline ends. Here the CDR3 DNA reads TGTGCCAGCAGTTACATTCCTGGAAACACCATATATTTT. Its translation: CASSYIPGNTIYF.

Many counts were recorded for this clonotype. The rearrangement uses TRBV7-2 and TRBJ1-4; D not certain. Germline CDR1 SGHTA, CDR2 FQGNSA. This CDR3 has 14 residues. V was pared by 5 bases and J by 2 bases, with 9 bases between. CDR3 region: CASSPQQTNEKLFF. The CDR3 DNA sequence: TGTGCCAGCAGCCCTCAGCAGACTAATGAAAAACTGTTTTTT. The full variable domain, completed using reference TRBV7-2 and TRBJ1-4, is GAGVSQSPSNKVTEKGKDVELRCDPISGHTALYWYRQSLGQGLEFLIYFQGNSAPDKSGLPSDRFSAERTGGSVSTLTIQRTQQEDSAVYLCASSPQQTNEKLFFGSGTQLSVL.

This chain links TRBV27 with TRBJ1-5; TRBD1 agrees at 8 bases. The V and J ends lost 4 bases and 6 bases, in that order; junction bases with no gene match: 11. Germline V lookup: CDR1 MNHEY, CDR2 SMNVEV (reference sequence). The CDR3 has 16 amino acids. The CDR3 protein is CASSSGQVLSGQPQHF. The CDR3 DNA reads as TGTGCCAGCAGTTCGGGACAGGTCCTATCTGGTCAGCCCCAGCATTTT.

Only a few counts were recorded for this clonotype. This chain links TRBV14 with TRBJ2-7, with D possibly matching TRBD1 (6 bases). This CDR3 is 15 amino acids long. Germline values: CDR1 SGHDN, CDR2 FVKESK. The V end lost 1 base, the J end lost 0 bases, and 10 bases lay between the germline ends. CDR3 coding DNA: TGTGCCAGCAGCCAAGGACAGGACCCCTCCTACGAGCAGTACTTC. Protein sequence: CASSQGQDPSYEQYF.

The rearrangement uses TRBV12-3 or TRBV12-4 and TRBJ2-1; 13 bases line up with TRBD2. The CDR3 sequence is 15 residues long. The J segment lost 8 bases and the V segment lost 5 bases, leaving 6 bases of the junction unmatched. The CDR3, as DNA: TGTGCCAGCAGTGCCGGGACTAGCGGGATCTATGAGCAGTTCTTC. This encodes CASSAGTSGIYEQFF.

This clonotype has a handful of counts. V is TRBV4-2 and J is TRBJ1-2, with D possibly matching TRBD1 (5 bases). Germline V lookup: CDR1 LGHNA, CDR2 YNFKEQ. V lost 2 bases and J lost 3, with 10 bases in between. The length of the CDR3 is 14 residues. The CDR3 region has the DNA TGTGCCAGCAGCCAACCAGACAGAGACTATGGCTACACCTTC. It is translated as CASSQPDRDYGYTF.

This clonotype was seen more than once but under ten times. The CDR3 loop is CASSQDGTGGDGYTF. The DNA for the CDR3 is TGTGCCAGCAGCCAAGATGGGACAGGGGGAGATGGCTACACCTTC. The chain couples TRBV14 to TRBJ1-2; 11 positions match TRBD1. The CDR3 length is 15 residues. V dropped 0 bases and J dropped 6; count of bases not matched to a gene: 3. CDR1 is SGHDN, CDR2 FVKESK, per germline.

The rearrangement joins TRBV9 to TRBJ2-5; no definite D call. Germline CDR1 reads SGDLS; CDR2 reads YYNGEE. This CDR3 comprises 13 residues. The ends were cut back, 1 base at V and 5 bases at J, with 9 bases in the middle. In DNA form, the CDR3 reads TGTGCCAGCAGCGTACAGGTACGGGAGACCCAGTACTTC. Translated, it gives CASSVQVRETQYF. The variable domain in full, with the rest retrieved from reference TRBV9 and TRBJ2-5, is DSGVTQTPKHLITATGQRVTLRCSPRSGDLSVYWYQQSLDQGLQFLIQYYNGEERAKGNILERFSAQQFPDLHSELNLSSLELGDSALYFCASSVQVRETQYFGPGTRLLVL.

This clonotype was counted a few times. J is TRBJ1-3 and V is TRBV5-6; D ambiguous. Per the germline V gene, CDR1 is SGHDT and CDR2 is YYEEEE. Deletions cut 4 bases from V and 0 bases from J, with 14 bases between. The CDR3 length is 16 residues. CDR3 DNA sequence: TGTGCCAGCAGCCGACCACTATTACTCTCTGGAAACACCATATATTTT. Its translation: CASSRPLLLSGNTIYF.

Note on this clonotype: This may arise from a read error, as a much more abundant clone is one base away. The CDR3 DNA reads TGTGCCAGCAGCTTAGGAGCTTTTAATTCACTCCTCCACTTT. The encoded protein is CASSLGAFNSLLHF. The chain employs TRBV11-3 and TRBJ1-6; D is uncertain. Germline V lookup: CDR1 SGHNT, CDR2 YENEEA. This CDR3 comprises 14 residues. Variable domain in full (rest from reference TRBV11-3 and TRBJ1-6): EAGVVQSPRYKIIEKKQPVAFWCNPISGHNTLYWYLQNLGQGPELLIRYENEEAVDDSQLPKDRFSAERLKGVDSTLKIQPAELGDSAVYLCASSLGAFNSLLHFGNGTRLTVT.

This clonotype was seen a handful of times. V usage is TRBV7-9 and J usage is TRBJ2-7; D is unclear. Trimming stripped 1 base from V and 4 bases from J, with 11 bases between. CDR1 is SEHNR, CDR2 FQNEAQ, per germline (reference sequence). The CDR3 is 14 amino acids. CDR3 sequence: CASSLDLQGYEQYF. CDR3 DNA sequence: TGTGCCAGCAGCTTAGACCTCCAAGGATACGAGCAGTACTTC. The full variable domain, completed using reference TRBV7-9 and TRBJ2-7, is DTGVSQNPRHKITKRGQNVTFRCDPISEHNRLYWYRQTLGQGPEFLTYFQNEAQLEKSRLLSDRFSAERPKGSFSTLEIQRTEQGDSAMYLCASSLDLQGYEQYFGPGTRLTVT.

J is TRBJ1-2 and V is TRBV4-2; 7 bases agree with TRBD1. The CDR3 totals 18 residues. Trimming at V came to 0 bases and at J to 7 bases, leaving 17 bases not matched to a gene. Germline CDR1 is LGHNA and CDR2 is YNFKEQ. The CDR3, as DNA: TGTGCCAGCAGCCAAGATGAACCATGGACAGGACAAGATGGTGGCTACACCTTC. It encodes CASSQDEPWTGQDGGYTF.

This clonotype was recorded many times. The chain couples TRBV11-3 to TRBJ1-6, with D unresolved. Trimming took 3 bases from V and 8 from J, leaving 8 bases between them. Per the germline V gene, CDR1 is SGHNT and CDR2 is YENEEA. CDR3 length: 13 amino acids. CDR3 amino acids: CASSFVKDSPLHF. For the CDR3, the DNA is TGTGCCAGCAGCTTTGTCAAGGATTCACCCCTCCACTTT.

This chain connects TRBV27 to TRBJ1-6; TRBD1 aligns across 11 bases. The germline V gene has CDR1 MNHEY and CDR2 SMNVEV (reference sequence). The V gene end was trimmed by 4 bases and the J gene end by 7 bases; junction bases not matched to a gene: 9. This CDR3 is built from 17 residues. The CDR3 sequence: CASSSTRDRGGNSPLHF. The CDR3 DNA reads TGTGCCAGCAGTTCAACCCGGGACAGGGGGGGAAATTCACCCCTCCACTTT.

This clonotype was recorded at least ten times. CDR3 DNA sequence: TGTGCCAGCAGCCCCACAGGGGGGTCTGAAGCTTTCTTT. It codes for CASSPTGGSEAFF. The chain links TRBV3-1 to TRBJ1-1, with 8 bases that match TRBD1. The germline V gene encodes CDR1 LGHDT and CDR2 YNNKEL (reference sequence). Trimming took 4 bases from V and 6 from J; bases not matched to a gene: 4. The length of the CDR3 is 13 residues. Complete variable domain (other parts from reference TRBV3-1 and TRBJ1-1): DTAVSQTPKYLVTQMGNDKSIKCEQNLGHDTMYWYKQDSKKFLKIMFSYNNKELIINETVPNRFSPKSPDKAHLNLHINSLELGDSAVYFCASSPTGGSEAFFGQGTRLTVV.

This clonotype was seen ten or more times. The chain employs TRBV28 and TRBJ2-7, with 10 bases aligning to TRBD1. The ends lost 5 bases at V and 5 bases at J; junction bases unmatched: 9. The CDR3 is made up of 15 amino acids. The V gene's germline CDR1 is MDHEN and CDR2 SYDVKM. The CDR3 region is CASSPPGQGRNEQYF. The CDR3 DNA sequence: TGTGCCAGCAGTCCCCCGGGACAGGGGAGAAACGAGCAGTACTTC.

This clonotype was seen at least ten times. CDR3 nucleotides: TGTGCCAGCAGCTTGGTGGCAGGGGAATACGAGCAGTACTTC. Its protein product is CASSLVAGEYEQYF. The J gene is TRBJ2-7, the V gene TRBV5-5; D is possibly TRBD1 (6 bases). V was shortened by 0 bases and J by 4 bases, with 11 bases between the two germline ends. This CDR3 has 14 residues. Looked up from germline, CDR1 is SGHKS and CDR2 is YYEKEE (reference sequence).

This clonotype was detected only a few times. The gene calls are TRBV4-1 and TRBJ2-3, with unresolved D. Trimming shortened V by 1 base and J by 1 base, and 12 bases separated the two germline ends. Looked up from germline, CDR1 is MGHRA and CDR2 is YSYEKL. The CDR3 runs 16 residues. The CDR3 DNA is TGCGCCAGCAGCCAAGGGGCGTCCCCCCGCACAGATACGCAGTATTTT. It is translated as CASSQGASPRTDTQYF.

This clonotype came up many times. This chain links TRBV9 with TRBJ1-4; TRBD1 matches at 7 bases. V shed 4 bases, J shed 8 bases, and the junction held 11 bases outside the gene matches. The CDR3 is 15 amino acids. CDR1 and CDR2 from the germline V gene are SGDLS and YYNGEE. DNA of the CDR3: TGTGCCAGCAGCCTGCGACAGGGAGGGGACGAAAAACTGTTTTTT. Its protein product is CASSLRQGGDEKLFF.

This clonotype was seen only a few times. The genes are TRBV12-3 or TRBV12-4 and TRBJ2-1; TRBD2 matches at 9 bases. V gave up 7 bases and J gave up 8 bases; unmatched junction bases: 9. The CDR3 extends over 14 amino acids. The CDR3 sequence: CASIGTSRSDEQFF. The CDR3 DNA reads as TGTGCCAGCATCGGGACTAGCAGGAGCGATGAGCAGTTCTTC.

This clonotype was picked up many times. As DNA, the CDR3 is TGTGCCAGCAGTCCGGGACAGGGTGGTCGAAATGAGCAGTTCTTC. It yields the protein CASSPGQGGRNEQFF. The chain combines TRBV28 with TRBJ2-1, with TRBD1 identical over 9 bases. The CDR3 totals 15 residues. Germline-derived CDR1 and CDR2 are MDHEN and SYDVKM. Trimming took 5 bases from V and 7 from J; bases not matched to a gene: 9.

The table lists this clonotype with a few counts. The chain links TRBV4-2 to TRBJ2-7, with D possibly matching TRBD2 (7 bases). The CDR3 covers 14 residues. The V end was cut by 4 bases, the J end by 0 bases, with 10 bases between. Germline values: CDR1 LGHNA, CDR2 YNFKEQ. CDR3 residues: CASSPGDYSYEQYF. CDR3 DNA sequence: TGTGCCAGCAGCCCAGGGGACTACTCCTACGAGCAGTACTTC.

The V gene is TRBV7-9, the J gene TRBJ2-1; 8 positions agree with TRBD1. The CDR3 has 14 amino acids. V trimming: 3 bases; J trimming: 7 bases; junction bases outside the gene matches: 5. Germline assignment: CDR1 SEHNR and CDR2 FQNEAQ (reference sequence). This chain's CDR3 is CASSFITGGNEQFF. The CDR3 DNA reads TGTGCCAGCAGCTTCATCACAGGGGGGAATGAGCAGTTCTTC. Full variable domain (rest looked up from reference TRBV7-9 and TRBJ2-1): DTGVSQNPRHKITKRGQNVTFRCDPISEHNRLYWYRQTLGQGPEFLTYFQNEAQLEKSRLLSDRFSAERPKGSFSTLEIQRTEQGDSAMYLCASSFITGGNEQFFGPGTRLTVL.

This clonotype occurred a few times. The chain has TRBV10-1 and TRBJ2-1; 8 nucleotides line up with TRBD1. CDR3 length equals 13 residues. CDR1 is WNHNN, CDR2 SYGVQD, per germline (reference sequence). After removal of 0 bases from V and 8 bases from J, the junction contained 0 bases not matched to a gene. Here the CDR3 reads CASSESTGDEQFF. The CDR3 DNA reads TGCGCCAGCAGTGAGTCGACAGGGGATGAGCAGTTCTTC.

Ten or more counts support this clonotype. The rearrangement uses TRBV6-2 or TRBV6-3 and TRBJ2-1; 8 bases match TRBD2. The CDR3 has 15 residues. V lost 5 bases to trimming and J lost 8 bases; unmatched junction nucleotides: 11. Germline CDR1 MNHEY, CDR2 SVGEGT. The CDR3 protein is CASSMAGGGRDEQFF. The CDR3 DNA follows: TGTGCCAGCAGTATGGCGGGAGGTGGGAGAGATGAGCAGTTCTTC.

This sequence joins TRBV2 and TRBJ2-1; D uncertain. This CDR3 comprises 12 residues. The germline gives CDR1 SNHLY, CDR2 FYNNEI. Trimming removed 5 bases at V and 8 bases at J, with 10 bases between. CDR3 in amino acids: CASSTSVDEQFF. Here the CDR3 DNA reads TGTGCCAGCAGTACATCCGTGGATGAGCAGTTCTTC.

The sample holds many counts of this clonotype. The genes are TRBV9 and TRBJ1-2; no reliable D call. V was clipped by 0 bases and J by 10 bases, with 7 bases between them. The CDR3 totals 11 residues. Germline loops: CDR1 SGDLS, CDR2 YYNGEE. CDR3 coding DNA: TGTGCCAGCAGCGTAGGGCTGGTCTACACCTTC. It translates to CASSVGLVYTF.

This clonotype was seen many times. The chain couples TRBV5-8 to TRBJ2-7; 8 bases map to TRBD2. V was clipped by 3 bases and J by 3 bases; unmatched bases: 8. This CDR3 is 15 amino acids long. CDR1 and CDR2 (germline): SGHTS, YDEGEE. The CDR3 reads CASSSASGRLYEQYF. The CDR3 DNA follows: TGTGCCAGCAGCTCCGCCAGCGGGAGACTCTACGAGCAGTACTTC.

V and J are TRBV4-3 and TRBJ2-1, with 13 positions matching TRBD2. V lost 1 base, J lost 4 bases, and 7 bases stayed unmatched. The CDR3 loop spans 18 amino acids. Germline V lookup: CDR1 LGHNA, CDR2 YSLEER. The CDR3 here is CASSQVGLAGLNYNEQFF. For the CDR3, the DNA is TGCGCCAGCAGCCAAGTGGGACTAGCGGGGCTGAATTACAATGAGCAGTTCTTC.

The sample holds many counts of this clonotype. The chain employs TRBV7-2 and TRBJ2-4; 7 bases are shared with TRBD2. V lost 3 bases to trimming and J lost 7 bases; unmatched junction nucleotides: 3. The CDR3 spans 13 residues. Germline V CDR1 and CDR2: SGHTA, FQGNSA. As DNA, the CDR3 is TGTGCCAGCAGCTTTAGGGAGGGCAACATTCAGTACTTC. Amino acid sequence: CASSFREGNIQYF.

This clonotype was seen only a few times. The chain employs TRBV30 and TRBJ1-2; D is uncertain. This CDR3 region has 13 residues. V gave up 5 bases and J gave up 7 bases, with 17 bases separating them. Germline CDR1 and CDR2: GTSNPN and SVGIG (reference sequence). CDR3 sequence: CAWVYYTGFGYTF. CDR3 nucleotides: TGTGCCTGGGTCTACTACACGGGCTTTGGCTACACCTTC.